These T cell receptor beta chains were read from a single sample in a study of CD8+ T cells in alopecia areata. The method was immunoSEQ multiplex PCR; TCRdb's version includes in-frame clones alone and lacks a portion of them. The sample lists 200,000 to 250,000 clones, around three fifths occurring once. Sequenced here: CD4+ T cells sorted from blood, sampled at week 4, from a patient treated with tofacitinib. The receptors shown here come from a human donor with alopecia areata. CDR3s include the opening cysteine and the closing phenylalanine or tryptophan. A D gene is named only where the DNA matches it firmly. Size tells how often a clone was seen (once, few, many) or the class of an expanded clone, and some rows leave it out.

clone_size: few
j_call: TRBJ1-6
d_call: .
v_call: TRBV5-1
cdr3_nt: TGCGCCAGCAGGAGGGACGTCAATTCACCCCTCCACTTT
cdr3_aa: CASRRDVNSPLHF

clone_size: .
j_call: TRBJ2-5
d_call: .
v_call: TRBV30
cdr3_nt: TGTGCCTGGAACGGGGCAGGGGAGACCCAGTACTTC
cdr3_aa: CAWNGAGETQYF

clone_size: .
j_call: TRBJ2-7
d_call: .
v_call: TRBV29-1
cdr3_nt: TGCAGCGTTGGGCGTCAGTATCCGTCCTACGAGCAGTACTTC
cdr3_aa: CSVGRQYPSYEQYF

clone_size: .
j_call: TRBJ2-7
d_call: TRBD1
v_call: TRBV2
cdr3_nt: TGTGCCAGCAGTCTAACTCTGGGACAGGCAGCCGAGCAGTACTTC
cdr3_aa: CASSLTLGQAAEQYF

clone_size: .
j_call: TRBJ1-1
d_call: .
v_call: TRBV29-1
cdr3_nt: TGCAGCGTTGTAGGACTGTCAAACACTGAAGCTTTCTTT
cdr3_aa: CSVVGLSNTEAFF

clone_size: few
j_call: TRBJ2-3
d_call: TRBD2
v_call: TRBV7-2
cdr3_nt: TGTGCCAGCAGCTTCCTTAGCGGGGGGAAAGATACGCAGTATTTT
cdr3_aa: CASSFLSGGKDTQYF

clone_size: few
j_call: TRBJ2-3
d_call: .
v_call: TRBV7-9
cdr3_nt: TGTGCCAGCAGCTTCCAGGGGACAGATACGCAGTATTTT
cdr3_aa: CASSFQGTDTQYF

clone_size: .
j_call: TRBJ1-6
d_call: .
v_call: TRBV18
cdr3_nt: TGTGCCAGCTCACCACTAGAGGAGGGTTCACCCCTCCACTTT
cdr3_aa: CASSPLEEGSPLHF

clone_size: .
j_call: TRBJ2-7
d_call: .
v_call: TRBV9
cdr3_nt: TGTGCCAGCAGCGAAAGAACTAATACGAGGCAGTACTTC
cdr3_aa: CASSERTNTRQYF

clone_size: few
j_call: TRBJ2-2
d_call: .
v_call: TRBV2
cdr3_nt: TGTGCCAGCAGGGTGACACTTACCGGGGAGCTGTTTTTT
cdr3_aa: CASRVTLTGELFF

clone_size: once
j_call: TRBJ1-5
d_call: .
v_call: TRBV7-4
cdr3_nt: TGTGCCAGCACCCTCCACGAGTGGGACAATCAGCCCCAGCATTTT
cdr3_aa: CASTLHEWDNQPQHF

clone_size: few
j_call: TRBJ1-1
d_call: .
v_call: TRBV28
cdr3_nt: TGTGCCAGCAGTTTAAGTGGGCCGGAAGCTTTCTTT
cdr3_aa: CASSLSGPEAFF

clone_size: .
j_call: TRBJ2-1
d_call: .
v_call: TRBV4-2
cdr3_nt: TGTGCCAGCAGCCAACGTCTACGCGGGGAGGTCTACAATGAGCAGTTCTTC
cdr3_aa: CASSQRLRGEVYNEQFF

clone_size: .
j_call: TRBJ1-1
d_call: .
v_call: TRBV25-1
cdr3_nt: TGTGCCAGCAGGCTTGGGGGGGCTAAGGGCACTGAAGCTTTCTTT
cdr3_aa: CASRLGGAKGTEAFF

clone_size: few
j_call: TRBJ2-7
d_call: TRBD2
v_call: TRBV15
cdr3_nt: TGTGCCACCAGCGATCAATTTACTAGCGCCGGTTACGAGCAGTACTTC
cdr3_aa: CATSDQFTSAGYEQYF

clone_size: .
j_call: TRBJ2-3
d_call: .
v_call: TRBV5-6
cdr3_nt: TGTGCCAGCAGCTTGGCTTTCGCAGATACGCAGTATTTT
cdr3_aa: CASSLAFADTQYF

clone_size: .
j_call: TRBJ2-7
d_call: .
v_call: TRBV10-3
cdr3_nt: TGTGCCATCAGTGAATTGGGGGAGCAGTACTTC
cdr3_aa: CAISELGEQYF

clone_size: .
j_call: TRBJ2-7
d_call: .
v_call: TRBV4-1
cdr3_nt: TGCGCCAGCAGCTCACTTGGGACACAGATCTCCTACGAGCAGTACTTC
cdr3_aa: CASSSLGTQISYEQYF

clone_size: .
j_call: TRBJ2-1
d_call: TRBD2
v_call: TRBV27
cdr3_nt: TGTGCCAGCAGAAGGGGGCCTAGCGGGGACAATGAGCAGTTCTTC
cdr3_aa: CASRRGPSGDNEQFF

clone_size: .
j_call: TRBJ1-2
d_call: TRBD1
v_call: TRBV19
cdr3_nt: TGTGCCACCCACGGACAGGAACGGTATGGCTACACCTTC
cdr3_aa: CATHGQERYGYTF

clone_size: .
j_call: TRBJ2-3
d_call: .
v_call: TRBV4-1
cdr3_nt: TGTGCCAGCAGCCAAGGCGGGGACTTGTACACAGATACGCAGTATTTT
cdr3_aa: CASSQGGDLYTDTQYF

clone_size: .
j_call: TRBJ1-2
d_call: .
v_call: TRBV7-2
cdr3_nt: TGTGCCAGCAGCCCGACCACAGGGAACTATGGCTACACCTTC
cdr3_aa: CASSPTTGNYGYTF

clone_size: .
j_call: TRBJ1-5
d_call: TRBD1
v_call: TRBV30
cdr3_nt: TGTGCCTGGAGTAGGACAGGGCGGCAGCCCCAGCATTTT
cdr3_aa: CAWSRTGRQPQHF

clone_size: .
j_call: TRBJ1-6
d_call: .
v_call: TRBV7-9
cdr3_nt: TGTGCCAGCAGCCCGGGGAGTAATTCACCCCTCCACTTT
cdr3_aa: CASSPGSNSPLHF

clone_size: .
j_call: TRBJ2-5
d_call: TRBD2
v_call: TRBV9
cdr3_nt: TGTGCCAGCAGCCCCCCTCGCGGGGGTCCCGAGACCCAGTACTTC
cdr3_aa: CASSPPRGGPETQYF

clone_size: .
j_call: TRBJ2-3
d_call: TRBD1
v_call: TRBV5-1
cdr3_nt: TGCGCCAGCAGCTTGTATCCTCCGGGACAGGGATCAGATACGCAGTATTTT
cdr3_aa: CASSLYPPGQGSDTQYF

clone_size: .
j_call: TRBJ2-2
d_call: .
v_call: TRBV18
cdr3_nt: TGTGCCAGCTCACCGCGCGTCGACAGCACCGGGGAGCTGTTTTTT
cdr3_aa: CASSPRVDSTGELFF